Listed below are T cell receptor beta chains from one sample, sequenced in a study of T-cell reconstitution after alpha-beta-depleted transplantation in children. Each CDR3 protein is one row after TCRdb ran MiXCR on the PCR reads. The profile shows approximately 34,000 distinct CDR3 sequences, under 6.5% of them singletons. This specimen was peripheral blood, taken 60 days after TCRalphabeta/CD19-depleted stem cell transplant. These receptors all come from a child in the first two years of life who had a stem cell transplant for acute myeloid leukemia, so the T cells may come from the graft donor. Both conserved end residues are part of each CDR3. Fields, in order: CDR3 protein, CDR3 DNA, D gene, J gene, clone size, V gene. The D gene is left open where the match is weak. Clone size is given for some rows only: seen once, a few or many times, or a class if the clone is expanded.

cdr3_aa: CASTQQGNSGNTIYF
cdr3_nt: TGTGCCAGCACCCAACAGGGGAACTCTGGAAACACCATATATTTT
d_call: TRBD1
j_call: TRBJ1-3
clone_size: few
v_call: TRBV5-5

cdr3_aa: CASSPRLRGAKTEAFF
cdr3_nt: TGTGCCAGCAGCCCCCGGTTGCGGGGGGCGAAGACTGAAGCTTTCTTT
d_call: .
j_call: TRBJ1-1
clone_size: many
v_call: TRBV3-1

cdr3_aa: CASSIAWGNNEQFF
cdr3_nt: TGTGCCAGTAGTATAGCTTGGGGAAACAATGAGCAGTTCTTC
d_call: .
j_call: TRBJ2-1
clone_size: many
v_call: TRBV19

cdr3_aa: CASSWTPGTENYNSPLHF
cdr3_nt: TGCGCCAGCAGCTGGACGCCCGGGACAGAAAACTATAATTCACCCCTCCACTTT
d_call: TRBD1
j_call: TRBJ1-6
clone_size: few
v_call: TRBV5-1

cdr3_aa: CASQLHFPNTEAFF
cdr3_nt: TGTGCCTCACAGCTACACTTTCCAAACACTGAAGCTTTCTTT
d_call: .
j_call: TRBJ1-1
clone_size: many
v_call: TRBV30

cdr3_aa: CAWSDPGQGFHTGELFF
cdr3_nt: TGTGCCTGGAGTGACCCGGGACAGGGGTTTCACACCGGGGAGCTGTTTTTT
d_call: TRBD1
j_call: TRBJ2-2
clone_size: .
v_call: TRBV30

cdr3_aa: CASSLLTVTDTQYF
cdr3_nt: TGTGCCAGCAGTTTGCTCACGGTGACGGATACGCAGTATTTT
d_call: .
j_call: TRBJ2-3
clone_size: many
v_call: TRBV28

cdr3_aa: CSVEGQGLSYEQYF
cdr3_nt: TGCAGCGTGGAAGGACAGGGACTCTCCTACGAGCAGTACTTC
d_call: TRBD1
j_call: TRBJ2-7
clone_size: .
v_call: TRBV29-1

cdr3_aa: CASRPKLERVTGELFF
cdr3_nt: TGTGCCAGCAGACCCAAACTCGAACGGGTCACCGGGGAGCTGTTTTTT
d_call: .
j_call: TRBJ2-2
clone_size: many
v_call: TRBV28

cdr3_aa: CASSAGTSGASDEQFF
cdr3_nt: TGCGCCAGCAGCGCGGGGACTAGCGGGGCCTCGGATGAGCAGTTCTTC
d_call: TRBD2
j_call: TRBJ2-1
clone_size: many
v_call: TRBV5-1

cdr3_aa: CASSLHRAATEQYF
cdr3_nt: TGTGCCAGCAGCCTTCACAGGGCGGCAACCGAGCAGTACTTC
d_call: .
j_call: TRBJ2-7
clone_size: medium-sized
v_call: TRBV4-2

cdr3_aa: CASSLSKTEQYF
cdr3_nt: TGCGCCAGCAGCTTGTCAAAAACCGAGCAGTACTTC
d_call: .
j_call: TRBJ2-7
clone_size: many
v_call: TRBV5-1

cdr3_aa: CASRPSGFQETQYF
cdr3_nt: TGTGCCAGCAGGCCGAGCGGGTTTCAAGAGACCCAGTACTTC
d_call: .
j_call: TRBJ2-5
clone_size: once
v_call: TRBV6-2/TRBV6-3

cdr3_aa: CASSPSPGFYYGYTF
cdr3_nt: TGTGCCAGCTCACCAAGTCCAGGATTCTACTATGGCTACACCTTC
d_call: .
j_call: TRBJ1-2
clone_size: many
v_call: TRBV18

cdr3_aa: CSALPAETQYF
cdr3_nt: TGCAGCGCCCTCCCCGCGGAGACCCAGTACTTC
d_call: .
j_call: TRBJ2-5
clone_size: many
v_call: TRBV29-1

cdr3_aa: CASSHHSVAGNQPQHF
cdr3_nt: TGTGCCAGCAGCCACCACAGTGTGGCTGGCAATCAGCCCCAGCATTTT
d_call: .
j_call: TRBJ1-5
clone_size: few
v_call: TRBV3-1

cdr3_aa: CSVEDSGPGYVQYF
cdr3_nt: TGCAGCGTTGAAGATTCCGGTCCGGGGTACGTGCAGTACTTC
d_call: .
j_call: TRBJ2-7
clone_size: many
v_call: TRBV29-1

cdr3_aa: CAISDLDGPTNTGELFF
cdr3_nt: TGTGCCATCAGTGACCTTGACGGTCCCACGAACACCGGGGAGCTGTTTTTT
d_call: .
j_call: TRBJ2-2
clone_size: many
v_call: TRBV10-3

cdr3_aa: CASSLSRTNEKLFF
cdr3_nt: TGTGCCAGCAGTTTGTCGAGGACTAATGAAAAACTGTTTTTT
d_call: .
j_call: TRBJ1-4
clone_size: many
v_call: TRBV6-5

cdr3_aa: CAISEYPERPSYEQYF
cdr3_nt: TGTGCCATCAGTGAGTACCCCGAGAGACCTTCCTACGAGCAGTACTTC
d_call: .
j_call: TRBJ2-7
clone_size: many
v_call: TRBV10-3

cdr3_aa: CASSPYEGAQPQHF
cdr3_nt: TGCGCCAGCAGCCCCTACGAGGGGGCTCAGCCCCAGCATTTT
d_call: TRBD1
j_call: TRBJ1-5
clone_size: many
v_call: TRBV4-3

cdr3_aa: CASSGGTLGDTQYF
cdr3_nt: TGTGCCAGCAGCGGCGGGACCCTAGGGGATACGCAGTATTTT
d_call: .
j_call: TRBJ2-3
clone_size: many
v_call: TRBV7-2

cdr3_aa: CASTEGGSYNEQFF
cdr3_nt: TGTGCCAGCACCGAAGGGGGATCCTACAATGAGCAGTTCTTC
d_call: .
j_call: TRBJ2-1
clone_size: many
v_call: TRBV28

cdr3_aa: CASSPRARDNEKLFF
cdr3_nt: TGTGCCAGCAGTCCCAGGGCCCGGGATAATGAAAAACTGTTTTTT
d_call: .
j_call: TRBJ1-4
clone_size: many
v_call: TRBV27

cdr3_aa: CASRRGLAEQFF
cdr3_nt: TGCGCCAGCAGGAGGGGGCTGGCTGAGCAGTTCTTC
d_call: TRBD1
j_call: TRBJ2-1
clone_size: many
v_call: TRBV5-1

cdr3_aa: CARLRDRDNEQFF
cdr3_nt: TGTGCCAGACTTAGGGACAGGGACAATGAGCAGTTCTTC
d_call: TRBD1
j_call: TRBJ2-1
clone_size: many
v_call: TRBV2

cdr3_aa: CASSPSSGRVVYEQYF
cdr3_nt: TGTGCCAGCAGCCCTTCTAGCGGGAGGGTAGTCTACGAGCAGTACTTC
d_call: TRBD2
j_call: TRBJ2-7
clone_size: many
v_call: TRBV11-2

cdr3_aa: CASSSGPRSYEQYF
cdr3_nt: TGTGCCAGCAGCTCGGGACCAAGATCCTACGAGCAGTACTTC
d_call: .
j_call: TRBJ2-7
clone_size: many
v_call: TRBV13

cdr3_aa: CASSLDGGNQPQHF
cdr3_nt: TGTGCCAGCAGCTTAGACGGTGGCAATCAGCCCCAGCATTTT
d_call: .
j_call: TRBJ1-5
clone_size: many
v_call: TRBV5-6

cdr3_aa: CAISDRIANIYEQYF
cdr3_nt: TGTGCCATCAGTGACAGAATCGCAAATATATACGAGCAGTACTTC
d_call: .
j_call: TRBJ2-7
clone_size: many
v_call: TRBV10-3

cdr3_aa: CASSVGRGGRTDTQYF
cdr3_nt: TGTGCCAGCAGCGTAGGCCGGGGGGGGAGGACAGATACGCAGTATTTT
d_call: TRBD2
j_call: TRBJ2-3
clone_size: many
v_call: TRBV9

cdr3_aa: CASRTGGGVGSDTQYF
cdr3_nt: TGTGCCAGCAGGACAGGGGGCGGGGTCGGGTCAGATACGCAGTATTTT
d_call: TRBD1
j_call: TRBJ2-3
clone_size: many
v_call: TRBV12-3/TRBV12-4

cdr3_aa: CASKGGHLYF
cdr3_nt: TGTGCCAGCAAGGGGGGGCATTTGTACTTC
d_call: .
j_call: TRBJ2-7
clone_size: many
v_call: TRBV25-1

cdr3_aa: CASSLRTSGSMGEQFF
cdr3_nt: TGTGCCAGCAGCTTACGGACTAGCGGGAGCATGGGGGAGCAGTTCTTC
d_call: TRBD2
j_call: TRBJ2-1
clone_size: many
v_call: TRBV7-9

cdr3_aa: CASTASYNEQFF
cdr3_nt: TGCGCCAGCACCGCCTCCTACAATGAGCAGTTCTTC
d_call: .
j_call: TRBJ2-1
clone_size: many
v_call: TRBV5-1

cdr3_aa: CASSLSEGTKNIQYF
cdr3_nt: TGTGCCAGCAGTCTCTCGGAGGGGACCAAAAACATTCAGTACTTC
d_call: .
j_call: TRBJ2-4
clone_size: many
v_call: TRBV6-5

cdr3_aa: CAGDLEAYEQYF
cdr3_nt: TGTGCCGGCGACTTAGAAGCCTACGAGCAGTACTTC
d_call: .
j_call: TRBJ2-7
clone_size: many
v_call: TRBV21-1

cdr3_aa: CASSPEAGSTGELFF
cdr3_nt: TGTGCCAGCAGCCCGGAGGCAGGGTCCACCGGGGAGCTGTTTTTT
d_call: .
j_call: TRBJ2-2
clone_size: many
v_call: TRBV7-6

cdr3_aa: CASSFPGATYEQYF
cdr3_nt: TGTGCCAGCAGTTTCCCTGGGGCGACCTACGAGCAGTACTTC
d_call: .
j_call: TRBJ2-7
clone_size: many
v_call: TRBV7-2

cdr3_aa: CASSLAAGHTQYF
cdr3_nt: TGTGCCAGCAGCTTGGCCGCGGGGCATACGCAGTATTTT
d_call: .
j_call: TRBJ2-3
clone_size: many
v_call: TRBV5-6

cdr3_aa: CSARDVREGRETQYF
cdr3_nt: TGCAGTGCTAGAGATGTGCGGGAGGGCCGGGAGACCCAGTACTTC
d_call: TRBD2
j_call: TRBJ2-5
clone_size: many
v_call: TRBV20-1

cdr3_aa: CASSPKGGAAKETQYF
cdr3_nt: TGTGCCAGCAGCCCAAAGGGGGGGGCAGCTAAAGAGACCCAGTACTTC
d_call: .
j_call: TRBJ2-5
clone_size: many
v_call: TRBV7-9

cdr3_aa: CASKNYEQYF
cdr3_nt: TGCGCCAGCAAAAACTACGAGCAGTACTTC
d_call: .
j_call: TRBJ2-7
clone_size: few
v_call: TRBV10-2

cdr3_aa: CASSLPQAREQYF
cdr3_nt: TGTGCCAGCAGCTTACCACAGGCCAGAGAGCAGTACTTC
d_call: .
j_call: TRBJ2-7
clone_size: many
v_call: TRBV7-9

cdr3_aa: CASSSSRRGQNEQYF
cdr3_nt: TGCGCCAGCAGTTCCTCTAGGAGGGGGCAAAACGAGCAGTACTTC
d_call: .
j_call: TRBJ2-7
clone_size: many
v_call: TRBV5-1

cdr3_aa: CATNLDRNTEAFF
cdr3_nt: TGTGCCACCAACCTGGACAGAAACACTGAAGCTTTCTTT
d_call: .
j_call: TRBJ1-1
clone_size: many
v_call: TRBV15

cdr3_aa: CASSVVPSTNEQYF
cdr3_nt: TGTGCCAGCAGCGTAGTCCCTTCGACGAACGAGCAGTACTTC
d_call: .
j_call: TRBJ2-7
clone_size: many
v_call: TRBV9

cdr3_aa: CASSFGGPGELFF
cdr3_nt: TGTGCCAGCAGTTTCGGCGGTCCCGGGGAGCTGTTTTTT
d_call: .
j_call: TRBJ2-2
clone_size: many
v_call: TRBV27

cdr3_aa: CASDKDGYTF
cdr3_nt: TGTGCCAGCGATAAAGACGGCTACACCTTC
d_call: .
j_call: TRBJ1-2
clone_size: many
v_call: TRBV9

cdr3_aa: CSVEALAATSTDTQYF
cdr3_nt: TGCAGCGTTGAAGCGCTAGCAGCAACTAGCACAGATACGCAGTATTTT
d_call: .
j_call: TRBJ2-3
clone_size: many
v_call: TRBV29-1

cdr3_aa: CSARPGQGRHTNYGYTF
cdr3_nt: TGCAGTGCTCGACCGGGACAGGGGCGACATACTAACTATGGCTACACCTTC
d_call: TRBD1
j_call: TRBJ1-2
clone_size: many
v_call: TRBV20-1

cdr3_aa: CTCCFASGSSLAKNIQYF
cdr3_nt: TGTACCTGCTGTTTTGCTAGCGGGTCTTCTCTAGCCAAAAACATTCAGTACTTC
d_call: TRBD2
j_call: TRBJ2-4
clone_size: .
v_call: TRBV3-1

cdr3_aa: CSAPPRLNYGYTF
cdr3_nt: TGCAGTGCTCCCCCTCGACTGAACTATGGCTACACCTTC
d_call: .
j_call: TRBJ1-2
clone_size: few
v_call: TRBV20-1

cdr3_aa: CASSFANTGNYGYTF
cdr3_nt: TGCGCCAGCAGCTTCGCGAATACAGGGAACTATGGCTACACCTTC
d_call: .
j_call: TRBJ1-2
clone_size: many
v_call: TRBV5-1